What follows describes a single T cell receptor (beta chain). The antigen remains undetermined. These data originate in a study of OX40 agonist ivuxolimab in advanced cancers. Findings and caveats of the study: On average, a greater number of expanded clones characterised CD8+ T cells relative to CD4+. What antigens the expanded peripheral T cells recognized was never established.

Sequencing used immunoSEQ multiplex PCR; TCRdb keeps in-frame clones, though not all of them. This sample has some 140,000 clones; 93% occur once, and the top ten carry 1%. Trimming took 3 bases from V and 1 from J, leaving 6 bases between them. Germline V CDR1 and CDR2: MNHEY, SMNVEV (reference sequence). The CDR3 consists of 13 residues. V gene TRBV27 combines with J gene TRBJ2-5; D gene ambiguous. The TCR was taken from an adult with an advanced solid tumor such as melanoma, head and neck, liver or kidney cancer. The input for sequencing was CD4+ or CD8+ T cells sorted from blood, taken in a trial of the OX40 agonist ivuxolimab. CDR3 sequence: CASSFRPQETQYF. The CDR3 nucleotides are TGTGCCAGCAGTTTCCGCCCCCAAGAGACCCAGTACTTC.